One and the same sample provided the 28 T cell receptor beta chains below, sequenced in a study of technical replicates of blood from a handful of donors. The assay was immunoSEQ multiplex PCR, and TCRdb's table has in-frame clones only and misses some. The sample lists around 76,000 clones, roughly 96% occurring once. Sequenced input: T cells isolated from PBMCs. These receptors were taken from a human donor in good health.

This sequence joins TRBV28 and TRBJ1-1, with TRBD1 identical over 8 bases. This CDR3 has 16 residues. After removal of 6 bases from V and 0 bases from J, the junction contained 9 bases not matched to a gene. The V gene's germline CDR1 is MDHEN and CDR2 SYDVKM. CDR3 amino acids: CASSQPGQGMNTEAFF. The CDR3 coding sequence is TGTGCCAGCAGCCAACCCGGACAGGGAATGAACACTGAAGCTTTCTTT.

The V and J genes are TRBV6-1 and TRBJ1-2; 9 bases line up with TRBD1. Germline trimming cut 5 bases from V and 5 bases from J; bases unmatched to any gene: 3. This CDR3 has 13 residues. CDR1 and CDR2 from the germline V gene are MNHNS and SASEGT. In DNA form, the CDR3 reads TGTGCCAGCAGTCCCGGGACAGGGTATGGCTACACCTTC. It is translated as CASSPGTGYGYTF.

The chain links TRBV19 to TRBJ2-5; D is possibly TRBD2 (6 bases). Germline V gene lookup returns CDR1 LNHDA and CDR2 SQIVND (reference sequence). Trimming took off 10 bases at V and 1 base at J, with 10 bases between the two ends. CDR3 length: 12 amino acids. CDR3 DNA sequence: TGTGCCACCCTGGGAGGCCAAGAGACCCAGTACTTC. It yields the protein CATLGGQETQYF.

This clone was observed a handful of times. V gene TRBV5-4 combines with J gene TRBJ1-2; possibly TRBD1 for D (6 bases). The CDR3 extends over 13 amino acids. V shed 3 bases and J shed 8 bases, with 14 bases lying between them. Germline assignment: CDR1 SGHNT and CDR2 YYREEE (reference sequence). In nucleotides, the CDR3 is TGTGCCAGCAGCTCACCCAGGGACACGGGCTACACCTTC. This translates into CASSSPRDTGYTF.

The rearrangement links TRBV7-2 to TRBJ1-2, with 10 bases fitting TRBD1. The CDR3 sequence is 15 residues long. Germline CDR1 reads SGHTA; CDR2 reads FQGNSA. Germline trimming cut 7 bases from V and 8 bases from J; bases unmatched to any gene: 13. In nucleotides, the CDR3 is TGTGCCAGCACCAAAAATCCCGGGACAGGGGCCGGCTACACCTTC. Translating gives CASTKNPGTGAGYTF.

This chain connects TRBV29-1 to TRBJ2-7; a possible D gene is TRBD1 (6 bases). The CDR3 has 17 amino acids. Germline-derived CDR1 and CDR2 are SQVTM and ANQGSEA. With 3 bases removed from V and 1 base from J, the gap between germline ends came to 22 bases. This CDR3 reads CSVDARASSTGSYEQYF. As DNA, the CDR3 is TGCAGCGTTGACGCGCGGGCGAGTAGCACAGGGTCCTACGAGCAGTACTTC.

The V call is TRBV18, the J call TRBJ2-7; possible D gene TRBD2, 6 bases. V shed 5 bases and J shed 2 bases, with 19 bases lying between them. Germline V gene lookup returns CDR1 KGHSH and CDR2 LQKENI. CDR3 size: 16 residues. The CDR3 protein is CASSEGGGKITYEQYF. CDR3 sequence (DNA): TGTGCCAGCTCAGAAGGAGGCGGGAAGATCACCTACGAGCAGTACTTC.

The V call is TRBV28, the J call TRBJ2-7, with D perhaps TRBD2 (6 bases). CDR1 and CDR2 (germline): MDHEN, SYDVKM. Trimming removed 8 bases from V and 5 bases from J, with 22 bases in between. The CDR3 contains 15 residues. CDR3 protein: CASFSREKFSHEQYF. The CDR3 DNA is TGTGCCAGCTTTTCCCGGGAGAAATTCTCTCACGAGCAGTACTTC. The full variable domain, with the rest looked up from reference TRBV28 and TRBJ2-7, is DVKVTQSSRYLVKRTGEKVFLECVQDMDHENMFWYRQDPGLGLRLIYFSYDVKMKEKGDIPEGYSVSREKKERFSLILESASTNQTSMYLCASFSREKFSHEQYFGPGTRLTVT.

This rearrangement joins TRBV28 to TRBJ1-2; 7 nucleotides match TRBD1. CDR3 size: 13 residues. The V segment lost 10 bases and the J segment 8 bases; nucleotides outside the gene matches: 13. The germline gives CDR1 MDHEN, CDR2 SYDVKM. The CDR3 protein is CATAQLTGIGYTF. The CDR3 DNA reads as TGTGCCACCGCCCAATTGACAGGGATCGGCTACACCTTC.

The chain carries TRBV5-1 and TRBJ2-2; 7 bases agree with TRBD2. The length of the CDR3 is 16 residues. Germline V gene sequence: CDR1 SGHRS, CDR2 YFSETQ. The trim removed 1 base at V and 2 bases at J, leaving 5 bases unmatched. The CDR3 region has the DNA TGCGCCAGCAGCTTGAACGGACTAGGTAACACCGGGGAGCTGTTTTTT. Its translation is CASSLNGLGNTGELFF.

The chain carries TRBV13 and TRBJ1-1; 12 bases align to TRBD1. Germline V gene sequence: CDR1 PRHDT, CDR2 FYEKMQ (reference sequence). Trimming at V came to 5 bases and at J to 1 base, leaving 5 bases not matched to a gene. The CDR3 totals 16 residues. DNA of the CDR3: TGTGCCAGCAGCCGGGACAGGGGGCCCTGGAACACTGAAGCTTTCTTT. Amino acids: CASSRDRGPWNTEAFF.

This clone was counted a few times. The CDR3 DNA follows: TGTGCCAGCGGATGGGGGGTCACTGAAGCTTTCTTT. Translation gives CASGWGVTEAFF. The chain combines TRBV19 with TRBJ1-1, with a tentative D call TRBD1 (5 bases). Per germline, CDR1 LNHDA and CDR2 SQIVND (reference sequence). CDR3 length: 12 amino acids. V was pared by 9 bases and J by 4 bases, with 12 bases between.

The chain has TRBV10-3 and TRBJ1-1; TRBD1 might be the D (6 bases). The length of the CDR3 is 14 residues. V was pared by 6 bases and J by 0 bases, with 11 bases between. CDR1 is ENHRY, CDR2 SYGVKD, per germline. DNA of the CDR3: TGTGCCATCAGCCTCAGGGACATGAACACTGAAGCTTTCTTT. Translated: CAISLRDMNTEAFF.

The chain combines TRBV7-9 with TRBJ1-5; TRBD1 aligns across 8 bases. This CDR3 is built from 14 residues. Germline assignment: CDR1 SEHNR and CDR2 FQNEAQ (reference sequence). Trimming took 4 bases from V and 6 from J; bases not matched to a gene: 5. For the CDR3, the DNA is TGTGCCAGCAGCTCCGACAGGGGTGGTCAGCCCCAGCATTTT. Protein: CASSSDRGGQPQHF. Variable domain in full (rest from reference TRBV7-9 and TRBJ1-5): DTGVSQNPRHKITKRGQNVTFRCDPISEHNRLYWYRQTLGQGPEFLTYFQNEAQLEKSRLLSDRFSAERPKGSFSTLEIQRTEQGDSAMYLCASSSDRGGQPQHFGDGTRLSIL.

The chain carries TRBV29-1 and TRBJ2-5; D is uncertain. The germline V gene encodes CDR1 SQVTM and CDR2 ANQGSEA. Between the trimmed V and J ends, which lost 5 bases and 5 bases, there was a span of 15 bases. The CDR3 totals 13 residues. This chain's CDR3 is CSVQMGPGETQYF. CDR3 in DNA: TGCAGCGTTCAAATGGGCCCTGGGGAGACCCAGTACTTC.

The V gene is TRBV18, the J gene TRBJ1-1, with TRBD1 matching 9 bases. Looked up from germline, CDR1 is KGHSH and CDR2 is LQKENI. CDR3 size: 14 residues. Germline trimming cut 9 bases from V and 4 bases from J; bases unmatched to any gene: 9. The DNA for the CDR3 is TGTGCCAGTTCGTGGGACAGGGTAGCCACTGAAGCTTTCTTT. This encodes CASSWDRVATEAFF.

CDR3: CASSQGLAAYEQYF. The CDR3 DNA sequence: TGTGCCAGCAGCCAGGGACTAGCGGCCTACGAGCAGTACTTC. The chain joins TRBV11-2 to TRBJ2-7, with 11 nucleotides matching TRBD2. Per the germline V gene, CDR1 is SGHAT and CDR2 is FQNNGV. There are 14 residues in the CDR3. V trimming: 5 bases; J trimming: 2 bases; junction bases outside the gene matches: 2.

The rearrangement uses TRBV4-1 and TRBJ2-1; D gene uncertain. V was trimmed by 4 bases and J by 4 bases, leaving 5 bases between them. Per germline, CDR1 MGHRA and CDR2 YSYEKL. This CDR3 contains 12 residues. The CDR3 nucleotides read TGCGCCAGCAGCCTAAAATACAATGAGCAGTTCTTC. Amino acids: CASSLKYNEQFF.

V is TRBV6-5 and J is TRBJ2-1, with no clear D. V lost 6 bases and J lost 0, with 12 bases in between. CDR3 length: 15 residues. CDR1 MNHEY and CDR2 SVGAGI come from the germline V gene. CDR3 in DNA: TGTGCCAGCAGCCGGTCTTCAAGCTCCTACAATGAGCAGTTCTTC. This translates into CASSRSSSSYNEQFF.

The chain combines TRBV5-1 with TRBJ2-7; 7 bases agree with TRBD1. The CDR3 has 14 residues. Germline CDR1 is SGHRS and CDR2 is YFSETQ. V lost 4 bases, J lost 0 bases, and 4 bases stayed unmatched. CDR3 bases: TGCGCCAGCAGCACCGGGACAGCCTCCTACGAGCAGTACTTC. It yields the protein CASSTGTASYEQYF.

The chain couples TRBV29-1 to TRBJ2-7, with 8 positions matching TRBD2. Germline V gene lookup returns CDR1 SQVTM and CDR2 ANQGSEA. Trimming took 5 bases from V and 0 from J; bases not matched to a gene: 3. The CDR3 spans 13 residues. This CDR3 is CSVRSGSSYEQYF. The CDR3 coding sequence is TGCAGCGTTCGGAGCGGGAGCTCCTACGAGCAGTACTTC.

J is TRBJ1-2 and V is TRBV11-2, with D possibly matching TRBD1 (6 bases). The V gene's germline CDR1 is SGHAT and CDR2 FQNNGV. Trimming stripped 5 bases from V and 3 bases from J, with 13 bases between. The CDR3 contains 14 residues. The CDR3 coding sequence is TGTGCCAGCAGCACGGGACACGAATACTATGGCTACACCTTC. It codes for CASSTGHEYYGYTF.

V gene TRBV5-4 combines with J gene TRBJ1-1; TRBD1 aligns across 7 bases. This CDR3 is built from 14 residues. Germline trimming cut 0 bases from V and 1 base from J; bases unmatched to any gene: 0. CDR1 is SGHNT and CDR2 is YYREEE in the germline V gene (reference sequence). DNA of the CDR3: TGTGCCAGCAGCTTGGACAGGGGGAACACTGAAGCTTTCTTT. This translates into CASSLDRGNTEAFF.

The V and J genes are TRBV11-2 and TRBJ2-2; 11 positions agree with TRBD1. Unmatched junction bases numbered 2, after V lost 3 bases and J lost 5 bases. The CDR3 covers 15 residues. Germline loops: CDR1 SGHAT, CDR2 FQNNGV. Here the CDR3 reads CASSLDRGQTGELFF. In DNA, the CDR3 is TGTGCCAGCAGCTTGGACAGGGGGCAAACCGGGGAGCTGTTTTTT.

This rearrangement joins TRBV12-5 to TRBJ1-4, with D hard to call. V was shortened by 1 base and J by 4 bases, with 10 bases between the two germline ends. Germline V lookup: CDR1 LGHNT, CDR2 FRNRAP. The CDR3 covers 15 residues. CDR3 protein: CASGLASQRNEKLFF. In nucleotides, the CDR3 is TGTGCTAGTGGTTTGGCTAGCCAGCGTAATGAAAAACTGTTTTTT.

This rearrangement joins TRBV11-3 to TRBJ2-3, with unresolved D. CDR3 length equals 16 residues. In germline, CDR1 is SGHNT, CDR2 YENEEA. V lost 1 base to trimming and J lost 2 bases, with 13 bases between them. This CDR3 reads CASSLGVFANTDTQYF. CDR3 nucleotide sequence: TGTGCCAGCAGCTTAGGAGTATTCGCCAACACAGATACGCAGTATTTT. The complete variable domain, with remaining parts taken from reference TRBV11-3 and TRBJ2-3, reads EAGVVQSPRYKIIEKKQPVAFWCNPISGHNTLYWYLQNLGQGPELLIRYENEEAVDDSQLPKDRFSAERLKGVDSTLKIQPAELGDSAVYLCASSLGVFANTDTQYFGPGTRLTVL.

CDR3 nucleotides: TGTGCCAGCAGTGAAGTGACAGCACCTGAAGCTTTCTTT. Its translation is CASSEVTAPEAFF. The V and J genes are TRBV6-1 and TRBJ1-1; D is perhaps TRBD1 (5 bases). This CDR3 is 13 amino acids long. The V end lost 1 base, the J end lost 6 bases, and 9 bases lay between the germline ends. Germline assignment: CDR1 MNHNS and CDR2 SASEGT.

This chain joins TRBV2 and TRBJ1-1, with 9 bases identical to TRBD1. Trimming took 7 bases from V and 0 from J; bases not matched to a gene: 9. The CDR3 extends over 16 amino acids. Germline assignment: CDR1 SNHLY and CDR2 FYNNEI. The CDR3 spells CASTQDRGGLNTEAFF. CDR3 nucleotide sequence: TGTGCCAGCACCCAGGACAGGGGTGGCTTGAACACTGAAGCTTTCTTT.